This T cell receptor beta chain is from a study of a mutant IDH1 vaccine in newly diagnosed glioma. Study-level background: Treated patients had a mean age of 40.4 years and a sex split that was roughly 62% male and roughly 40% female. Overall study results and limits: With respect to changes in top peripheral T cell clonotypes, pseudoprogression seemed unrelated.

TCRdb's copy holds only in-frame clones and misses some; the assay was immunoSEQ multiplex PCR. The data show 59,000 or so clones, about 91% seen once. V was cut by 8 bases and J by 0 bases, with 14 bases left in between. The CDR3 totals 15 residues. CDR1 and CDR2 (germline): MNHNS, SASEGT. As to time point: baseline, week 1 (first vaccination visit). Treatment reported: pre-vaccination baseline after standard-of-care therapy. Tumors from donors were new WHO grade 3 or 4 IDH1-mutant astrocytomas with ATRX loss. This clone showed up just once. No antigen is known for it. This receptor was identified in a man aged 50-60 years with glioma. Sequenced material: PBMCs, taken from a glioma patient treated with radiotherapy, temozolomide or both. This chain uses TRBV6-1 with TRBJ2-4, with D perhaps given as TRBD1 or TRBD2 (5 bases each). The CDR3 spells CASYGGNLAKNIQYF. The CDR3 coding sequence is TGTGCCAGCTATGGGGGAAATCTAGCCAAAAACATTCAGTACTTC.